These T cell receptor beta chains were read from a single sample in a study of shared clonotypes between healthy human individuals. The protocol was immunoSEQ multiplex PCR, while the TCRdb copy is restricted to in-frame clones and leaves out a portion. The sample yields around 2,000,000 clones, approximately 95% seen once. Sequencing was done on a sample of naive CD8+ T cells sorted from blood. The source is a young man in good health. Both conserved end residues are trimmed from each CDR3. Each record gives: V gene, J gene, CDR3 protein.

>TRBV27|TRBJ2-1
ASSLTSSSYNEQF
>TRBV7-9|TRBJ1-1
ASSLASLDTEAF
>TRBV13|TRBJ2-1
ASSSTEQSWQF
>TRBV9|TRBJ2-5
ASSVPDGKETQY
>TRBV19|TRBJ2-7
ASSIGGQATYEQY
>TRBV19|TRBJ1-2
ASTLFGEGRGYT
>TRBV11-2|TRBJ1-2
ASSLGPGYT
>TRBV10-1|TRBJ2-7
ASSETGSLAYEQY
>TRBV5-1|TRBJ2-7
ASSPDGTSPYEQY
>TRBV7-8|TRBJ1-2
AIDIDGLSGGYT
>TRBV6-5|TRBJ1-5
ASSYLWADQPQH
>TRBV5-4|TRBJ2-3
ASSLSGGSLTDTQY
>TRBV9|TRBJ2-7
ASSVGGQGYEQY